Listed here are 11 T cell receptor beta chains from one sample, sequenced in a study of shared clonotypes between healthy human individuals. Using immunoSEQ multiplex PCR, the repertoire was profiled, and TCRdb retains in-frame clones only, with some absent. The table lists approximately 470,000 clones, 65% to 85% of them singletons. Material: PBMCs. The receptor set was obtained from a woman in her thirties or forties in good health. Some clones in this sample may be carry-over from other donors' samples.

The CDR3 DNA reads TGTGCCAGCAGCTTGCTTTCATCATCAGTAGATACGCAGTATTTT. The encoded protein is CASSLLSSSVDTQYF. This chain uses TRBV5-4 with TRBJ2-3, with D unresolved. Germline CDR1 SGHNT, CDR2 YYREEE (reference sequence). This CDR3 spans 15 amino acids. V shed 1 base and J shed 5 bases, with 14 bases lying between them.

The chain is built from TRBV5-4 and TRBJ2-7; TRBD2 matches 14 bases. The J call is doubtful: the DNA matches TRBJ2-5 better. The germline CDR1 and CDR2 sequences are SGHNT and YYREEE (reference sequence). This CDR3 is 18 amino acids long. In DNA form, the CDR3 reads TGTGCCAGCAGCCGGGACAGGGGGACTAGCGGGAGTGGGGAGACCCAGTACTTC. This translates into CASSRDRGTSGSGETQYF.

About this clone itself: A far larger clone is off by one base, so a read error is likely. The sample has other DNA sequences that encode this CDR3 too. V is TRBV30 and J is TRBJ2-5; no clear D gene. CDR1 GTSNPN and CDR2 SVGIG come from the germline V gene (reference sequence). The CDR3 is made up of 14 amino acids. The CDR3 DNA follows: TGTGCCTGTAGTGTAATCGGCAACCTTGGGACCCAGTACTTC. Its translation is CACSVIGNLGTQYF.

This sequence joins TRBV5-1 and TRBJ1-1; 7 nucleotides match TRBD1. Germline trimming cut 0 bases from V and 2 bases from J; bases unmatched to any gene: 7. The CDR3 consists of 16 residues. The germline V gene has CDR1 SGHRS and CDR2 YFSETQ. DNA of the CDR3: TGCGCCAGCAGCTTGGGGAAGGGGGCTCTCAACACTGAAGCTTTCTTT. Amino acids: CASSLGKGALNTEAFF.

Worth noting for this clone: A far larger clone is one nucleotide away, so this likely arose from a read error. V is TRBV5-1 and J is TRBJ2-3, with D possibly matching TRBD2 (6 bases). Germline loops: CDR1 SGHRS, CDR2 YFSETQ. The CDR3 spans 15 residues. V lost 5 bases and J lost 2, with 15 bases in between. The CDR3 region is CASRGGGSHTDTQYF. CDR3 bases: TGCGCCAGCAGGGGAGGTGGCAGTCACACAGATACGCAGTATTTT.

Points on this clone: With a much larger clone just one base away, this may be a read error. The CDR3 loop reads CASSATSGSTGTQYF. CDR3 nucleotide sequence: TGTGCCAGCAGTGCTACTAGCGGGAGCACAGGTACGCAGTATTTT. V and J are TRBV6-4 and TRBJ2-3, with 11 bases lining up with TRBD2. The CDR3 spans 15 residues. Germline V lookup: CDR1 MRHNA, CDR2 SNTAGT.

The chain is built from TRBV7-3 and TRBJ2-1, with TRBD2 identical over 14 bases. The CDR3 is made up of 15 amino acids. Germline V gene lookup returns CDR1 SGHTA and CDR2 FQGTGA. V shed 2 bases and J 6 bases; nucleotides not matched to a gene: 0. Written as DNA, the CDR3 is TGTGCCAGCAGCTTAGGGACTAGCGGGGGCAATGAGCAGTTCTTC. Protein sequence: CASSLGTSGGNEQFF.

The CDR3 bases are TGTGCCAGCAGCGTAGATTATAGTCCCTACGAGCAGTACTTC. Translation: CASSVDYSPYEQYF. The V call is TRBV9, the J call TRBJ2-7, with D uncertain. The CDR3 consists of 14 residues. The germline CDR1 and CDR2 sequences are SGDLS and YYNGEE. V lost 0 bases, J lost 2 bases, and 9 bases lay in between.

This sequence joins TRBV19 and TRBJ1-1, with 8 bases matching TRBD1. Germline V gene lookup returns CDR1 LNHDA and CDR2 SQIVND (reference sequence). The V gene end was trimmed by 6 bases and the J gene end by 3 bases; junction bases not matched to a gene: 9. The CDR3 length is 15 residues. CDR3 loop: CASSRGQGKDTEAFF. In nucleotides, the CDR3 is TGTGCCAGTAGCAGAGGACAGGGAAAGGACACTGAAGCTTTCTTT. The full variable domain, in which reference TRBV19 and TRBJ1-1 provide the parts outside the CDR3, is DGGITQSPKYLFRKEGQNVTLSCEQNLNHDAMYWYRQDPGQGLRLIYYSQIVNDFQKGDIAEGYSVSREKKESFPLTVTSAQKNPTAFYLCASSRGQGKDTEAFFGQGTRLTVV.

The chain employs TRBV2 and TRBJ2-5; TRBD2 agrees at 7 bases. With 8 bases clipped from V and 1 base from J, the junction kept 4 bases outside the gene matches. From germline, CDR1 is SNHLY and CDR2 FYNNEI. The length of the CDR3 is 13 residues. DNA for the CDR3: TGTGCCAGCCAGGGACTACCCCAAGAGACCCAGTACTTC. This gives the protein CASQGLPQETQYF.

This clone was observed a handful of times. The chain is built from TRBV10-3 and TRBJ1-2; 8 bases match TRBD1. The CDR3 consists of 15 residues. Germline lookup yields CDR1 ENHRY and CDR2 SYGVKD. The junction had 7 bases not matched to a gene; V was cut back by 3 bases and J by 4 bases. CDR3 bases: TGTGCCATCAGTGAAGAGGGGGACAGGCTCTATGGCTACACCTTC. Translated, it gives CAISEEGDRLYGYTF.